Included here is one TCR beta chain sequence, with context. The data derive from a study of radiotherapy plus CTLA-4 blockade in lung cancer. Across the whole study: Objective responses emerged in under 20% of patients, and roughly 30% attained disease control.

The germline V gene encodes CDR1 SQVTM and CDR2 ANQGSEA. The CDR3 loop spans 11 amino acids. V gave up 0 bases and J gave up 8 bases, with 7 bases separating them. The repertoire was sequenced with immunoSEQ multiplex PCR; TCRdb's copy has only in-frame clones and lacks some. The data hold some 78,000 clones, with around 90% observed a single time. This TCR was sampled from a human donor with non-small cell lung cancer who had stable disease on radiotherapy plus ipilimumab. The material sequenced was peripheral blood, taken from a patient treated with radiotherapy plus ipilimumab. The rearrangement joins TRBV29-1 to TRBJ1-1; D ambiguous. The CDR3 coding sequence is TGCAGCGTTGAAGATGTCAGCGAAGCTTTCTTT. Amino acid sequence: CSVEDVSEAFF.